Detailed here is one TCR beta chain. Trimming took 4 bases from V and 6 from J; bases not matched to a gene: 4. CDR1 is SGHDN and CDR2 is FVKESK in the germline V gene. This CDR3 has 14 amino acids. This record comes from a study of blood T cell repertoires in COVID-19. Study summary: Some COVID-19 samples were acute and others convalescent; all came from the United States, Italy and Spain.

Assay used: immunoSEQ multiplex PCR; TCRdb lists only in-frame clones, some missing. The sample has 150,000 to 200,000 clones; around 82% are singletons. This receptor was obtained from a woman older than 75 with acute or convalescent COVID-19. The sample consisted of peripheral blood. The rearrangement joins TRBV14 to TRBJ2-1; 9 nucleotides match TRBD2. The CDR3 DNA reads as TGTGCCAGCAGCCGGCGGGAGGGTCGCAATGAGCAGTTCTTC. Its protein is CASSRREGRNEQFF.